The 24 T cell receptor beta chains listed next were all sequenced from one sample in a study of human T cells and chemical hapten exposure. TCRdb reprocessed the RACE reads with MiXCR, giving one entry per CDR3 protein. The sample records 30,000 to 35,000 distinct CDR3 sequences, about 5.5% being singletons. Time point: healthy volunteer bleed at 6 weeks. Total RNA was extracted from unfractionated whole blood. The specimen was whole blood. All receptors come from a human donor in good health. Some clones in this sample may be carry-over from other donors' samples.

As concerns this clonotype: A clone one base away is much larger, so this may be a read error. CDR3 in amino acids: CASRFLAGAVDTQYF. The CDR3 DNA reads TGCGCCAGCAGATTCCTAGCGGGAGCGGTGGATACGCAGTATTTT. V is TRBV5-1 and J is TRBJ2-3; 10 bases match TRBD2. This CDR3 is 15 amino acids long. The germline V gene has CDR1 SGHRS and CDR2 YFSETQ. V shed 5 bases, J shed 6 bases, and the junction held 9 bases outside the gene matches.

This clonotype was seen ten or more times. The chain joins TRBV20-1 to TRBJ2-7; TRBD1 agrees at 10 bases. Germline CDR1 reads DFQATT; CDR2 reads SNEGSKA (reference sequence). V shed 0 bases, J shed 3 bases, and the junction held 5 bases outside the gene matches. There are 15 residues in the CDR3. This chain's CDR3 is CSARDSGQGFYEQYF. DNA of the CDR3: TGCAGTGCTAGAGATTCGGGACAGGGGTTCTACGAGCAGTACTTC.

This clonotype was detected many times. The chain links TRBV20-1 to TRBJ1-5; maybe TRBD1 (5 bases). The germline CDR1 and CDR2 sequences are DFQATT and SNEGSKA (reference sequence). This CDR3 comprises 14 residues. With 0 bases removed from V and 1 base from J, the gap between germline ends came to 7 bases. The CDR3 is CSAREAGSNQPQHF. CDR3 DNA: TGCAGTGCTAGAGAGGCAGGGAGCAATCAGCCCCAGCATTTT.

Ten or more counts support this clonotype. This rearrangement joins TRBV5-1 to TRBJ1-2; D not certain. This CDR3 is built from 15 residues. Trimming pared 1 base from V and 0 bases from J, leaving 10 bases between. Germline V gene data show CDR1 as SGHRS and CDR2 as YFSETQ. CDR3 in DNA: TGCGCCAGCAGCTTGATGGCGGGAGCTAACTATGGCTACACCTTC. Amino acids: CASSLMAGANYGYTF.

This clonotype was picked up a small number of times. The chain combines TRBV7-8 with TRBJ2-3; no definite D call. Deletions cut 2 bases from V and 2 bases from J, with 11 bases between. This CDR3 spans 15 amino acids. Germline-derived CDR1 and CDR2 are SGHVS and FQNEAQ. The CDR3 loop reads CASSLSRYHTDTQYF. CDR3 bases: TGTGCCAGCAGCTTATCAAGGTACCACACAGATACGCAGTATTTT.

The rearrangement joins TRBV18 to TRBJ1-1, with D hard to call. The germline V gene encodes CDR1 KGHSH and CDR2 LQKENI. This CDR3 comprises 12 residues. V lost 6 bases and J 1 base, leaving 6 bases between the germline ends. The chain's CDR3 is CASSTANTEAFF. The CDR3 DNA sequence: TGTGCCAGCTCCACAGCGAACACTGAAGCTTTCTTT.

This clonotype occurred many times. The chain has TRBV27 and TRBJ2-1, with D uncertain. This CDR3 contains 13 residues. V dropped 5 bases and J dropped 5 bases, with 10 bases sitting between them. CDR1 is MNHEY and CDR2 is SMNVEV in the germline V gene (reference sequence). In nucleotides, the CDR3 is TGTGCCAGCAGTCTCTCCTGGGACAATGAGCAGTTCTTC. Protein sequence: CASSLSWDNEQFF.

V gene TRBV12-3 or TRBV12-4 combines with J gene TRBJ2-2; 12 nucleotides align to TRBD1. The length of the CDR3 is 16 residues. The J segment lost 5 bases and the V segment lost 7 bases, leaving 8 bases of the junction unmatched. DNA of the CDR3: TGTGCCAGCAACCCCGGGACAGGGGGCAGGACCGGGGAGCTGTTTTTT. Encoded protein: CASNPGTGGRTGELFF.

The table lists this clonotype with many counts. The chain carries TRBV20-1 and TRBJ2-7, with D perhaps matching TRBD1 (5 bases). Trimming stripped 2 bases from V and 2 bases from J, with 10 bases between. Germline CDR1 DFQATT, CDR2 SNEGSKA (reference sequence). The CDR3 loop spans 13 amino acids. CDR3 sequence: CSARSGPTYEQYF. CDR3 nucleotide sequence: TGCAGTGCTAGATCAGGGCCAACCTACGAGCAGTACTTC.

This clonotype was detected many times. The CDR3 loop reads CASSQAGQGRWQYF. The CDR3 bases are TGTGCCAGCAGCCAAGCTGGACAGGGTAGGTGGCAGTACTTC. V gene TRBV3-1 combines with J gene TRBJ2-7, with 8 positions matching TRBD1. The CDR3 length is 14 residues. Germline lookup yields CDR1 LGHDT and CDR2 YNNKEL (reference sequence). Germline trimming cut 1 base from V and 9 bases from J; bases unmatched to any gene: 8.

Note on this clonotype: This may come from a read error, since a much larger clone is one base off. CDR3 coding DNA: TGTGCCAGCATCCCCTGGACAGGGGGCTTAGGACTCGCAGATACGCAGTATTTT. Encoded protein: CASIPWTGGLGLADTQYF. The gene calls are TRBV6-6 and TRBJ2-3; 11 nucleotides align to TRBD1. Trimming took 7 bases from V and 4 from J; bases not matched to a gene: 16. CDR3 length equals 18 residues. Per germline, CDR1 MNHNY and CDR2 SVGAGI (reference sequence).

In the case of this clonotype: This may arise from a read error, as a much more abundant clone is one base away. The chain couples TRBV5-1 to TRBJ1-1; D gene unclear. With 2 bases removed from V and 4 bases from J, the gap between germline ends came to 9 bases. In germline, CDR1 is SGHRS, CDR2 YFSETQ. CDR3 length: 13 amino acids. The DNA of the CDR3 is TGCGCCAGCAGCTTCGACGAGGGCACTGAAGCTTTCTTT. It codes for CASSFDEGTEAFF.

V gene TRBV18 combines with J gene TRBJ1-1; D not resolved. Trimming took 0 bases from V and 0 from J, leaving 5 bases between them. This CDR3 contains 14 residues. The germline gives CDR1 KGHSH, CDR2 LQKENI. The CDR3 sequence: CASSPPIMNTEAFF. CDR3 nucleotide sequence: TGTGCCAGCTCACCACCTATCATGAACACTGAAGCTTTCTTT.

This clonotype was detected ten times or more. The J gene is TRBJ2-3, the V gene TRBV5-5; D is possibly TRBD1 (6 bases). Germline V CDR1 and CDR2: SGHKS, YYEKEE (reference sequence). V was cut by 1 base and J by 0 bases, with 9 bases left in between. CDR3 length equals 15 residues. The CDR3 sequence is CASSLYRESTDTQYF. Here the CDR3 DNA reads TGTGCCAGCAGCTTGTACAGGGAAAGCACAGATACGCAGTATTTT.

The chain couples TRBV7-9 to TRBJ1-5, with D maybe TRBD1 (6 bases). The germline V gene encodes CDR1 SEHNR and CDR2 FQNEAQ (reference sequence). The CDR3 extends over 15 amino acids. The V end was cut by 4 bases, the J end by 5 bases, with 15 bases between. Written as DNA, the CDR3 is TGTGCCAGCAGCTCATCAACGGCAGGGGATCAGCCCCAGCATTTT. This translates into CASSSSTAGDQPQHF.

This clonotype was counted ten times or more. This rearrangement joins TRBV20-1 to TRBJ1-1; no reliable D call. V gave up 5 bases and J gave up 1 base, with 11 bases separating them. Germline V gene sequence: CDR1 DFQATT, CDR2 SNEGSKA (reference sequence). The CDR3 contains 13 residues. The CDR3 sequence: CSAGNTWNTEAFF. The CDR3 bases are TGCAGTGCTGGTAACACCTGGAACACTGAAGCTTTCTTT.

This clonotype was recorded a few times. The chain has TRBV30 and TRBJ1-5; D is possibly TRBD1 (6 bases). Germline V gene sequence: CDR1 GTSNPN, CDR2 SVGIG (reference sequence). V was clipped by 1 base and J by 9 bases, with 19 bases between them. This CDR3 region has 15 residues. CDR3 bases: TGTGCCTGGAGTGGACGTGGGACACCCGGAGGGCCCCAGCATTTT. Protein sequence: CAWSGRGTPGGPQHF.

Many counts were recorded for this clonotype. The chain employs TRBV7-9 and TRBJ2-3; no clear D gene. The CDR3 has 16 residues. Per germline, CDR1 SEHNR and CDR2 FQNEAQ (reference sequence). The V end lost 0 bases, the J end lost 1 base, and 11 bases lay between the germline ends. CDR3: CASSLAVLPGTDTQYF. CDR3 DNA: TGTGCCAGCAGCTTAGCAGTACTACCGGGCACAGATACGCAGTATTTT.

This clonotype came up a few times. The J gene is TRBJ1-1, the V gene TRBV2; D ambiguous. Germline V gene sequence: CDR1 SNHLY, CDR2 FYNNEI. The CDR3 has 14 residues. Trimming removed 7 bases from V and 0 bases from J, with 12 bases in between. CDR3 residues: CASTRGRMNTEAFF. CDR3 DNA: TGTGCCAGCACCCGCGGACGAATGAACACTGAAGCTTTCTTT. Full variable domain (missing parts from reference TRBV2 and TRBJ1-1): EPEVTQTPSHQVTQMGQEVILRCVPISNHLYFYWYRQILGQKVEFLVSFYNNEISEKSEIFDDQFSVERPDGSNFTLKIRSTKLEDSAMYFCASTRGRMNTEAFFGQGTRLTVV.

The chain has TRBV19 and TRBJ1-2; D gene ambiguous. Between the trimmed V and J ends, which lost 7 bases and 0 bases, there was a span of 15 bases. The CDR3 is made up of 15 amino acids. Germline V gene lookup returns CDR1 LNHDA and CDR2 SQIVND (reference sequence). CDR3 nucleotides: TGTGCCAGTATGGTGGCAGCCGTCTCTAACTATGGCTACACCTTC. The encoded protein is CASMVAAVSNYGYTF.

This clonotype was recorded at least ten times. The gene calls are TRBV15 and TRBJ1-2; the D gene is possibly TRBD1 (5 bases). Germline CDR1 is LNHNV and CDR2 is YYDKDF (reference sequence). This CDR3 comprises 13 residues. Trimming left V 5 bases short and J 8 bases short, with 15 bases between. This CDR3 is CATSPRFRAGYTF. CDR3 DNA sequence: TGTGCCACCAGCCCAAGGTTCAGGGCCGGCTACACCTTC.

This clonotype was seen at least ten times. The chain employs TRBV21-1 and TRBJ1-2; TRBD1 is the table's D call and was not checked against the DNA. TRBV21-1 is marked as a pseudogene. The CDR3 sequence is 15 residues long. This chain's CDR3 is CASSKEGRTGFSYTF. CDR3 nucleotides: TGTGCCAGCAGCAAAGAGGGTCGGACCGGGTTTAGCTACACCTTC.

This clonotype was observed a handful of times. The J gene is TRBJ1-3, the V gene TRBV14; D is ambiguous. The V end lost 0 bases, the J end lost 4 bases, and 7 bases lay between the germline ends. The germline CDR1 and CDR2 sequences are SGHDN and FVKESK. This CDR3 has 14 residues. CDR3 loop: CASSQDVGGNTIYF. The CDR3 nucleotides are TGTGCCAGCAGCCAAGATGTAGGAGGAAACACCATATATTTT.

The rearrangement links TRBV7-2 to TRBJ1-1; TRBD1 is a possible D gene (5 bases). Germline lookup yields CDR1 SGHTA and CDR2 FQGNSA. V lost 2 bases, J lost 11 bases, and 15 bases lay in between. The CDR3 is 13 amino acids. CDR3 in amino acids: CASSLIGRGDAFF. The CDR3, as DNA: TGTGCCAGCAGCTTAATTGGCAGAGGGGATGCTTTCTTT. Variable domain in full (rest from reference TRBV7-2 and TRBJ1-1): GAGVSQSPSNKVTEKGKDVELRCDPISGHTALYWYRQSLGQGLEFLIYFQGNSAPDKSGLPSDRFSAERTGGSVSTLTIQRTQQEDSAVYLCASSLIGRGDAFFGQGTRLTVV.